This is a list of T cell receptor beta chains from one sample in a study of vaccination and CD4 T cells after COVID-19. TCRdb called the PCR reads again in MiXCR, with one record for every CDR3 protein. The table records roughly 13,000 distinct CDR3 sequences, 40% to 55% of them present only once. Antigens of these TCRs are unknown. Sequenced material: CD4+ T cells from blood, cultured in vitro, taken before SARS-CoV-2 vaccination. The receptors here all came from a human donor who had recovered from COVID-19. CDR3s include the opening cysteine and the closing phenylalanine or tryptophan. Each record gives: D gene, clone size, V gene, J gene, CDR3 protein, CDR3 DNA. The D gene is left open where the match is weak. Not every row has a clone size; where given, it reads once, few, many or a size class.

>TRBD1|NA|TRBV25-1|TRBJ1-2
CASSPGQPNDGYTF
TGTGCCAGCAGCCCGGGACAGCCCAACGATGGCTACACCTTC
>NA|few|TRBV11-2|TRBJ1-6
CASRPGRTNSPLHF
TGTGCCAGCAGACCCGGACGGACGAATTCACCCCTCCACTTT
>TRBD1|few|TRBV6-1|TRBJ1-1
CASSSDRVNTEAFF
TGTGCCAGCAGCTCGGACAGGGTTAACACTGAAGCTTTCTTT
>NA|few|TRBV7-9|TRBJ2-7
CASRGQTYEQYF
TGTGCCAGCAGGGGACAAACCTACGAGCAGTACTTC
>TRBD1|few|TRBV6-5|TRBJ2-7
CASSYGGRTGATYEQYF
TGTGCCAGCAGTTACGGGGGTCGGACAGGGGCTACCTACGAGCAGTACTTC
>NA|NA|TRBV4-3|TRBJ2-3
CASSQLATSTDTQYF
TGCGCCAGCAGCCAATTAGCGACCAGCACAGATACGCAGTATTTT
>TRBD1|NA|TRBV11-2|TRBJ1-6
CATRDRVNSPLHF
TGTGCCACCCGGGACAGGGTTAATTCACCCCTCCACTTT
>TRBD1|NA|TRBV20-1|TRBJ1-2
CSATQQGARIYGYTF
TGCAGTGCTACCCAACAGGGGGCGAGAATCTATGGCTACACCTTC
>NA|NA|TRBV20-1|TRBJ2-7
CSASSSGTPTYEQYF
TGCAGTGCTAGCTCCTCCGGGACACCCACTTACGAGCAGTACTTC
>NA|few|TRBV20-1|TRBJ1-5
CSASMSNQPQHF
TGCAGTGCTAGTATGTCGAATCAGCCCCAGCATTTT
>NA|once|TRBV5-4|TRBJ2-3
CASSLETVTTDTQYF
TGTGCCAGCAGCTTGGAAACCGTAACCACAGATACGCAGTATTTT
>NA|NA|TRBV7-8|TRBJ2-4
CASSLARGNIRYF
TGTGCCAGCAGCTTAGCGAGGGGAAACATTCGGTACTTC
>NA|NA|TRBV5-1|TRBJ2-5
CASTRAGWGETQYF
TGCGCCAGCACCAGAGCTGGTTGGGGGGAGACCCAGTACTTC
>NA|NA|TRBV7-2|TRBJ2-2
CASSLKAPGELFF
TGTGCCAGCAGCTTAAAGGCGCCCGGGGAGCTGTTTTTT
>NA|NA|TRBV2|TRBJ1-5
CASSVGEGNQPQHF
TGTGCCAGCAGTGTTGGGGAGGGCAATCAGCCCCAGCATTTT
>NA|NA|TRBV6-2/TRBV6-3|TRBJ1-2
CASSLSREGGYTF
TGTGCCAGCAGCCTCTCGAGAGAAGGAGGCTACACCTTC
>NA|NA|TRBV20-1|TRBJ1-2
CSANGYTF
TGCAGTGCTAATGGCTACACCTTC
>NA|few|TRBV7-9|TRBJ1-5
CASSWGTGYQPQHF
TGTGCCAGCAGCTGGGGGACCGGATATCAGCCCCAGCATTTT